The T cell receptor beta chain under discussion was sequenced for a study of shared clonotypes between healthy human individuals (dated by TCRdb to the early 2020s). As for the study more broadly: The cohort comprised a couple of women and three men aged 18 to 49 years. Each donor's leukapheresis produced roughly between roughly 0.85 and 9.5 billion PBMCs. The study deeply sequenced blood TCR repertoires of about 5 healthy adults to estimate repertoire size and the extent of clonotype sharing between individuals. Different laboratories and diverse techniques were used to prepare libraries and sequence TCR repertoires, to increase sequencing depth and limit assay-specific biases. For each donor, CD4 naive and CD4 memory were each run on three plates, CD8 naive on two plates, and CD8 memory on one plate. On the study overall, not on this receptor specifically: Compared with non-shared clonotypes, clonotypes shared by all four sorted-subset donors had higher generation probabilities. Incomplete sequencing was indicated by rarefaction of sorted-subset datasets, despite the large sequencing depth. The genetic and exposure-history diversity represented was limited by the small number of donors. Based on pairwise subsampling, the degree of clonotype sharing among donors was expected to be affected by sequencing depth. Sharing across several donors was observed for about 5% of naive CD4, over 3% of naive CD8, around 2.5% of memory CD4, and roughly 0.4% of memory CD8 clonotypes. Estimated clonotype richness was generally larger for naive than for memory subsets. Sampling was restricted to blood, and TCR repertoires in tissues likely differ from the TCR repertoires found in blood.

V is clipped by 4 bases and J by 6 bases, and the sequence between their germline boundaries is 10 bases long. Sequences MDHEN (CDR1) and SYDVKM (CDR2) are obtained from the germline V gene. Its CDR3 holds 13 amino acids, cysteine through phenylalanine. Only CDR3 DNA remains: 39 bases, in frame from the first base. Using the deep immunoSEQ assay, multiplex PCR amplified TCR CDR3 regions from genomic DNA. Extracted genomic DNA from each cell subset was spread evenly across all wells of several immunoSEQ 96-well plates, with each plate serving as a replicate. For sorted subsets, 200 ng of genomic DNA, equivalent to 30,000 or so T cell genomes, went into each replicate PCR. The purified libraries were quantified using a Qubit 3.0 fluorometer, sized with a Bioanalyzer 2100, and then quantified again using the KAPA Library Quantification kit. Every immunoSEQ 96-well plate was sequenced on a separate single-read 150-cycle Illumina NextSeq 550 flow cell. The original methods were these. The immunoSEQ output contained only junctional sequences without quality scores, so filtering could not match that applied to full-length reads. To assign V/J genes and CDR3, sequences were annotated using PyIR, a Python wrapper for IgBLAST v1.9, with IMGT germline references. Reads with weak V/J assignments (E-value above 1e-6), missing CDR3, stop codons, out-of-frame junctions, or ambiguous translated residues were removed. A V3J clonotype was defined by an identical inferred V gene, J gene, and CDR3 amino acid sequence. To compute the percentage overlap between repertoires, the number of shared unique clonotypes was divided by the size of the smaller repertoire. Three approaches were used to assess repertoire richness: RTK rarefaction, the Chao1 estimator, and Recon v2.1 estimates of unobserved clonotypes. For all TCRbeta clonotypes obtained by the gDNA method from a handful of donors, generation probabilities were computed with OLGA. The source is immuneACCESS, and TCRdb retained only in-frame sequences with V and J called. Part of the clones is not carried over; for the studies checked, unresolved V genes explain less than half of this, and the remainder is unexplained. V, J and clone size derive from that table, while D and trimming were established from the DNA sequence. In this sample the table shows approximately 1,000,000 clones, roughly 80% of which occur a single time. The ten largest clones add up to approximately 0.95% of the sample.

The donors were healthy, HIV-negative adults with no recently reported acute infections or vaccinations. Only Caucasian adults living in Nashville, Tennessee, USA were represented among the donors. CD4+ T cells were enriched by magnetic negative selection, after which naive cells were positively selected on CD45RA and the negative fraction was taken as the memory subset. Blood was collected by leukapheresis, and PBMCs were isolated by Ficoll-Histopaque density gradient centrifugation and then cryopreserved in liquid nitrogen vapor phase. Purity and quantity of every magnetically sorted T cell population were checked by analytical flow cytometry. Genomic DNA was isolated from every sorted fraction and measured by UV absorbance on a Nanodrop 2000c. In the case of this clone: This clone's antigen is unknown. Base qualities are not at hand, and no much larger clone is one base apart.

The sequenced sample was memory CD4+ T cells from PBMCs. The cell subset or site label for this specimen denotes: CD45RA-negative fraction. The chain employs TRBV28 and TRBJ2-1; a tentative D match to TRBD2 spans 6 bases. This clonotype originated in a man younger than 35 in good health. Some clones in this sample may be carry-over from other donors' samples. The CDR3 reads CASSSGSFNEQFF. The DNA reads as follows: TGTGCCAGCAGTTCCGGGAGTTTCAATGAGCAGTTCTTC. The full variable domain, completed from the reference TRBV28 and TRBJ2-1 proteins outside the CDR3, reads DVKVTQSSRYLVKRTGEKVFLECVQDMDHENMFWYRQDPGLGLRLIYFSYDVKMKEKGDIPEGYSVSREKKERFSLILESASTNQTSMYLCASSSGSFNEQFFGPGTRLTVL.